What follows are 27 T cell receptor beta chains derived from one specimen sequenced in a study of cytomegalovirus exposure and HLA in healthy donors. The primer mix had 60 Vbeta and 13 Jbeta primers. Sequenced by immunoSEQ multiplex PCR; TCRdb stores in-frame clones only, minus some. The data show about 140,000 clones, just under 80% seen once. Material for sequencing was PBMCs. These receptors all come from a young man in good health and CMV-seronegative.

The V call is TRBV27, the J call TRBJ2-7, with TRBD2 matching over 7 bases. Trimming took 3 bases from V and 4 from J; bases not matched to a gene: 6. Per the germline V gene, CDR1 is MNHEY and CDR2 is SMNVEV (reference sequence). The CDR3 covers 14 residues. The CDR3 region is CASSFAGVRYEQYF. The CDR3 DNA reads TGTGCCAGCAGTTTTGCGGGAGTTCGGTACGAGCAGTACTTC.

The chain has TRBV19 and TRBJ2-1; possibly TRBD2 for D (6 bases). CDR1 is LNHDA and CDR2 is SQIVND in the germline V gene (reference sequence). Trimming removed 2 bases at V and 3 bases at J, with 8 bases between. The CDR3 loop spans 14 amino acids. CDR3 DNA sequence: TGTGCCAGTAGTATAAGGAGGGACTACAATGAGCAGTTCTTC. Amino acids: CASSIRRDYNEQFF.

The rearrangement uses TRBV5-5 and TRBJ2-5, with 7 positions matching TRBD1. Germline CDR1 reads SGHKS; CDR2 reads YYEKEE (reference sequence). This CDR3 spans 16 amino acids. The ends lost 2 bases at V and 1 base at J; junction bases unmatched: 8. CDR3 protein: CASSFAPTGIQETQYF. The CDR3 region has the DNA TGTGCCAGCAGCTTTGCGCCGACAGGGATCCAAGAGACCCAGTACTTC. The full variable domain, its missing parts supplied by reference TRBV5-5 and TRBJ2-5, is DAGVTQSPTHLIKTRGQQVTLRCSPISGHKSVSWYQQVLGQGPQFIFQYYEKEERGRGNFPDRFSARQFPNYSSELNVNALLLGDSALYLCASSFAPTGIQETQYFGPGTRLLVL.

This CDR3 reads CASSQEGAGIAGDTQYF. The CDR3 bases are TGCGCCAGCAGCCAAGAAGGGGCGGGAATAGCAGGAGATACGCAGTATTTT. The chain combines TRBV4-1 with TRBJ2-3; D perhaps matches TRBD2 (6 bases). Germline CDR1 MGHRA, CDR2 YSYEKL. Deletions cut 0 bases from V and 5 bases from J, with 18 bases between. The CDR3 runs to 17 residues.

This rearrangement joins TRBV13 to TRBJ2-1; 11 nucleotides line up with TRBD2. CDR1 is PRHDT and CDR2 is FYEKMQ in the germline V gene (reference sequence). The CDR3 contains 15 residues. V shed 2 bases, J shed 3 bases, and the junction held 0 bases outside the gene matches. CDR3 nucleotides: TGTGCCAGCAGCTTAACTAGCGGGGGCTACAATGAGCAGTTCTTC. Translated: CASSLTSGGYNEQFF.

The CDR3 protein is CASSPSGDYYGYTF. CDR3 nucleotides: TGTGCCAGCTCACCGTCGGGAGATTACTATGGCTACACCTTC. The rearrangement uses TRBV18 and TRBJ1-2; D uncertain. V lost 3 bases and J lost 3, with 11 bases in between. CDR3 length: 14 amino acids. Germline-derived CDR1 and CDR2 are KGHSH and LQKENI.

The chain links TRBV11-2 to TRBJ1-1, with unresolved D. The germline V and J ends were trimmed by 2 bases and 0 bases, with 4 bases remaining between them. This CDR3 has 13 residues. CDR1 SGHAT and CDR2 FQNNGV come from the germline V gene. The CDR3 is CASSLPVNTEAFF. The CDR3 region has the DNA TGTGCCAGCAGCTTACCAGTGAACACTGAAGCTTTCTTT.

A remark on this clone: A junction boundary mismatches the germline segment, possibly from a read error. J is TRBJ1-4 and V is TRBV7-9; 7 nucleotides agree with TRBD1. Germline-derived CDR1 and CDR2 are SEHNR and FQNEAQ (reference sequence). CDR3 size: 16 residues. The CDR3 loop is CSSSLGGQATNEKLFF. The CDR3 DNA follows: TGTTCCAGCAGCTTAGGAGGACAGGCAACTAATGAAAAACTGTTTTTT. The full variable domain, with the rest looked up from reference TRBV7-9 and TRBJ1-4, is DTGVSQNPRHKITKRGQNVTFRCDPISEHNRLYWYRQTLGQGPEFLTYFQNEAQLEKSRLLSDRFSAERPKGSFSTLEIQRTEQGDSAMYLCSSSLGGQATNEKLFFGSGTQLSVL.

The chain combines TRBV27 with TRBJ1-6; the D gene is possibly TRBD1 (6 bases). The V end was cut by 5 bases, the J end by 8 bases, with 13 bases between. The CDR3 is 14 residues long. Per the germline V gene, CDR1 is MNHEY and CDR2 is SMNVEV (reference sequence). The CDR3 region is CASSLRTEDSPLHF. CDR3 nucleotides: TGTGCCAGCAGTCTAAGGACAGAAGATTCACCCCTCCACTTT.

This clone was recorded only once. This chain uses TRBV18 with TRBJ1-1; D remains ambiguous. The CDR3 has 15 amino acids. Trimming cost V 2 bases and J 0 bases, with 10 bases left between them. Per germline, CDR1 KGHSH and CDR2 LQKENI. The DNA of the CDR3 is TGTGCCAGCTCACCATTTGACATCTTGAACACTGAAGCTTTCTTT. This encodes CASSPFDILNTEAFF. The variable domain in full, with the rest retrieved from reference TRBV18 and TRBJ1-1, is NAGVMQNPRHLVRRRGQEARLRCSPMKGHSHVYWYRQLPEEGLKFMVYLQKENIIDESGMPKERFSAEFPKEGPSILRIQQVVRGDSAAYFCASSPFDILNTEAFFGQGTRLTVV.

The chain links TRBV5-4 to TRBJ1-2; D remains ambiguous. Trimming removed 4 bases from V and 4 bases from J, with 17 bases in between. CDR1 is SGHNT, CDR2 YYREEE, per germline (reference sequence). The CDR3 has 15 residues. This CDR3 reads CASSLELYPSYGYTF. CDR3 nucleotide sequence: TGTGCCAGCAGCCTAGAACTCTACCCTTCCTATGGCTACACCTTC.

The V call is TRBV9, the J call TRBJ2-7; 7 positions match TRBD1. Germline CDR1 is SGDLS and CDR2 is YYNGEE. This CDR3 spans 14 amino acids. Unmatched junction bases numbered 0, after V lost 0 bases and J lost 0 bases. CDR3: CASSVGDSSYEQYF. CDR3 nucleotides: TGTGCCAGCAGCGTAGGGGACAGCTCCTACGAGCAGTACTTC.

In DNA, the CDR3 is TGTGCCAGCAGTTTAAACGGGGGTCGGGAGACCCAGTACTTC. Its translation is CASSLNGGRETQYF. V usage is TRBV27 and J usage is TRBJ2-5; a possible D gene is TRBD2 (6 bases). The germline gives CDR1 MNHEY, CDR2 SMNVEV (reference sequence). The germline V and J ends were trimmed by 2 bases and 5 bases, with 12 bases remaining between them. This CDR3 is built from 14 residues.

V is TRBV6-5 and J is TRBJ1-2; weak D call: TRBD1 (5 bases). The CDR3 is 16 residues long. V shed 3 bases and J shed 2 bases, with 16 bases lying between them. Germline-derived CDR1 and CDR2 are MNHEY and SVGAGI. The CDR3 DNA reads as TGTGCCAGCAGTTATTTTGCGGGGCGGAGGAACTATGGCTACACCTTC. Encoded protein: CASSYFAGRRNYGYTF.

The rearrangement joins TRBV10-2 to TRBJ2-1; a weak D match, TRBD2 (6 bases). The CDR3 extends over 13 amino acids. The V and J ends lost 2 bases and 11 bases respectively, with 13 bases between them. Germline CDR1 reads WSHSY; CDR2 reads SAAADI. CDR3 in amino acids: CASSENVRTKQFF. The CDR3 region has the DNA TGCGCCAGCAGTGAGAACGTGAGGACTAAGCAGTTCTTC.

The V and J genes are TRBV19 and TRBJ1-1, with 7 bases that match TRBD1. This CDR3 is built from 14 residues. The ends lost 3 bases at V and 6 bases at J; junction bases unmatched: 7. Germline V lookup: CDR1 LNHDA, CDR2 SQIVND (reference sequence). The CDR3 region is CASSMEGAVAEAFF. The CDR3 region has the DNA TGTGCCAGTAGTATGGAGGGGGCGGTCGCTGAAGCTTTCTTT.

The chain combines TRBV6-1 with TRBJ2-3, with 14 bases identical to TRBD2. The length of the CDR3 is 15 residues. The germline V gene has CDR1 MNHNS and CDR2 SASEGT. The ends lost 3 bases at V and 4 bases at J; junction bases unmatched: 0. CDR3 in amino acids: CASSEGLAGADTQYF. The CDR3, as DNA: TGTGCCAGCAGTGAGGGACTAGCGGGAGCAGATACGCAGTATTTT.

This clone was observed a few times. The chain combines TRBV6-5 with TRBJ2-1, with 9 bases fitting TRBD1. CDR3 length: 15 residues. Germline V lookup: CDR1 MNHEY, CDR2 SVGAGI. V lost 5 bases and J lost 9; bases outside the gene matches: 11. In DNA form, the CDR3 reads TGTGCCAGCAGTCACCGACAGGGGGAGTTGGGTGAGCAGTTCTTC. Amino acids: CASSHRQGELGEQFF.

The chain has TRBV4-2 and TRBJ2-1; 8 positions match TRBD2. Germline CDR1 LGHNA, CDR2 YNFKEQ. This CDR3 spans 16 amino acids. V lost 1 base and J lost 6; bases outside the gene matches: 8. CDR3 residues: CASSQGTSFAGNEQFF. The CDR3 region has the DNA TGTGCCAGCAGCCAAGGGACTAGCTTTGCGGGCAATGAGCAGTTCTTC.

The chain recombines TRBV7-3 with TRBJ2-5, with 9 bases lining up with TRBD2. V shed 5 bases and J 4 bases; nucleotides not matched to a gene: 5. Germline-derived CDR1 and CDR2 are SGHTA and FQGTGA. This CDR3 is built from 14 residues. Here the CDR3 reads CASSGGRVIETQYF. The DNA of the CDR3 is TGTGCCAGCAGCGGCGGGAGGGTCATAGAGACCCAGTACTTC. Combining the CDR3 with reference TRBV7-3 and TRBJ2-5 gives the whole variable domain GAGVSQTPSNKVTEKGKYVELRCDPISGHTALYWYRQSLGQGPEFLIYFQGTGAADDSGLPNDRFFAVRPEGSVSTLKIQRTERGDSAVYLCASSGGRVIETQYFGPGTRLLVL.

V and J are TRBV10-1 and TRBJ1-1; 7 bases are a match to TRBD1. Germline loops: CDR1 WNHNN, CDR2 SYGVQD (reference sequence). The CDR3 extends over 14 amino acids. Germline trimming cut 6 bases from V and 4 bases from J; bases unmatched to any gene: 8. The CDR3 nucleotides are TGCGCCAGCAGCGAGGGACAGTGGGGCACTGAAGCTTTCTTT. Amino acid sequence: CASSEGQWGTEAFF.

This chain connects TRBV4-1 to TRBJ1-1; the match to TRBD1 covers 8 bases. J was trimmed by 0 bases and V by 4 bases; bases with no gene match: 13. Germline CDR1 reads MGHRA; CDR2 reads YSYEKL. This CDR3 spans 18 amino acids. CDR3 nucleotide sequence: TGCGCCAGCAGCCGCGCCGACAGGGGCGCTACTTTGAACACTGAAGCTTTCTTT. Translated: CASSRADRGATLNTEAFF.

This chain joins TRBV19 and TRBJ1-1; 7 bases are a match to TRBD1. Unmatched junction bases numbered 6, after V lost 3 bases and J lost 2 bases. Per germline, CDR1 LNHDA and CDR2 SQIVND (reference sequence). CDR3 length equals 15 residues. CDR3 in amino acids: CASSIRQGVNTEAFF. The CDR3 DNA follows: TGTGCCAGTAGTATTAGGCAGGGGGTAAACACTGAAGCTTTCTTT.

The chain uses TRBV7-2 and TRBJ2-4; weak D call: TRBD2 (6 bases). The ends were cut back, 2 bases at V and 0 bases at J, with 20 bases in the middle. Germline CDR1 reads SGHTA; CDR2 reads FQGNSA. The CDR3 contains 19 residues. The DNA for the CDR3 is TGTGCCAGCAGCTTAAAGATAATGCGGGGCAGGGTAGCCAAAAACATTCAGTACTTC. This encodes CASSLKIMRGRVAKNIQYF.

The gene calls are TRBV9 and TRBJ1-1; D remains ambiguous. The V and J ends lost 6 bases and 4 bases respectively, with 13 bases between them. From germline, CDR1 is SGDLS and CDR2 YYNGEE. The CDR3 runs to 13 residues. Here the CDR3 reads CASTATESTEAFF. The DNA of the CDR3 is TGTGCCAGCACCGCCACCGAGAGCACTGAAGCTTTCTTT.

This chain's CDR3 is CASSFVDRKYMTAFF. In DNA, the CDR3 is TGTGCCAGCAGCTTCGTGGACAGGAAATATATGACGGCTTTCTTT. This chain links TRBV6-6 with TRBJ1-1, with 7 bases identical to TRBD1. Trimming took 6 bases from V and 11 from J; bases not matched to a gene: 18. The CDR3 extends over 15 amino acids. Germline CDR1 is MNHNY and CDR2 is SVGAGI (reference sequence).

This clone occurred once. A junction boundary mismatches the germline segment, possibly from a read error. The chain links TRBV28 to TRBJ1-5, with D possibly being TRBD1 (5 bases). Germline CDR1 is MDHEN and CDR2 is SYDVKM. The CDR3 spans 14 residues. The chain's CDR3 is CASSPGALNQPQNF. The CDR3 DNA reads TGTGCCAGCAGTCCTGGGGCGCTCAATCAGCCCCAGAATTTT.